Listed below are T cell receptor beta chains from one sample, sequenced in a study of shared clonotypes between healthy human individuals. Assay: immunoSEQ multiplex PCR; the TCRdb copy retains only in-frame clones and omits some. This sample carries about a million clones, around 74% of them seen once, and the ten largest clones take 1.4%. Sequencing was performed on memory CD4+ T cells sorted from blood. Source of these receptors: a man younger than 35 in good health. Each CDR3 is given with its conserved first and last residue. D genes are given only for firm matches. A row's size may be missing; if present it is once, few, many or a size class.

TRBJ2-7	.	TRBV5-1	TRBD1	TGCGCCAGCAGCCCCGGGACAGGGGGTCCCTACGAGCAGTACTTC	CASSPGTGGPYEQYF
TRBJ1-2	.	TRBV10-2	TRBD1	TGCGCCAGCAGTGACCGTGACAGGGCTAACTATGGCTACACCTTC	CASSDRDRANYGYTF
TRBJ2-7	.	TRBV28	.	TGTGCCAGCAGTTTATCCTCCCGGGGCGTCGGCTACGAGCAGTACTTC	CASSLSSRGVGYEQYF
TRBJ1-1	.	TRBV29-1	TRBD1	TGCAGCGTTAGCGGACAGGTTCCGACTGAAGCTTTCTTT	CSVSGQVPTEAFF
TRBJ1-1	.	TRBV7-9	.	TGTGCCAGCTCGAACAGGGACCCGAACACTGAAGCTTTCTTT	CASSNRDPNTEAFF
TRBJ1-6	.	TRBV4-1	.	TGCGCCAGCAGCCAAGTTGTCGTAAGGGACTCCTATAATTCACCCCTCCACTTT	CASSQVVVRDSYNSPLHF
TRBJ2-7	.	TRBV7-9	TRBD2	TGTGCCAGCAGCAATAGTGGTGGCGGGGGGATTGACGAGCAGTACTTC	CASSNSGGGGIDEQYF
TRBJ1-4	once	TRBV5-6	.	TGTGCCAGCAGCTTGGAGGGGGATTACGAAAAACTGTTTTTT	CASSLEGDYEKLFF
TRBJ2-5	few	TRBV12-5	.	TGTGCTAGTGGTACGCAGTGGGAGACCCAGTACTTC	CASGTQWETQYF
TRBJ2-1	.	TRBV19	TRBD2	TGTGCCAGTAGTGTCACTAGCGGGGGGCCCAATGAGCAGTTCTTC	CASSVTSGGPNEQFF
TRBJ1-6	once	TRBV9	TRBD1	TGTGCCAGCAGCCGGGATACGACAGGGGCGGGATCACCCCTCCACTTT	CASSRDTTGAGSPLHF
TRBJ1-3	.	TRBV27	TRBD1	TGTGCCAGCAGTTTATCTGGACAGGGGAGAAACACCATATATTTT	CASSLSGQGRNTIYF
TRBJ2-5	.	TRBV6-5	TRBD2	TGTGCCAGCAGCAATAGCGGGGGGGCAAGACAGACCCAGTACTTC	CASSNSGGARQTQYF
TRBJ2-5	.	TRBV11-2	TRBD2	TGTGCCAGCAGCTCGGGACTAGTGGGGCCCGAGACCCAGTACTTC	CASSSGLVGPETQYF
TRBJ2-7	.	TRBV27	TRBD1	TGTGCCAGCAGTTTAAAGGACAGGGGTCCCTACGAGCAGTACTTC	CASSLKDRGPYEQYF
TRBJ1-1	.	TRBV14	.	TGTGCCAGCAGCCAAAGCCCGTTCTCTGAAGCTTTCTTT	CASSQSPFSEAFF
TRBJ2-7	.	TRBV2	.	TGTGCCACCAACCGGGACTGGGGCGACGAGCAGTACTTC	CATNRDWGDEQYF
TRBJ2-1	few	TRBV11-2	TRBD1	TGTGCCAGCAGCTTACGGGACAGGGGCGGGACTAGCTACAATGAGCAGTTCTTC	CASSLRDRGGTSYNEQFF
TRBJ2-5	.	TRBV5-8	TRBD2	TGTGCCAGCAGCTTTCGCCTGCGGGAGGTGTCCCAGTACTTC	CASSFRLREVSQYF
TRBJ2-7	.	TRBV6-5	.	TGTGCCAGCAGTAATGGGTTGAGCTCCTACGAGCAGTACTTC	CASSNGLSSYEQYF
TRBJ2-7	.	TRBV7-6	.	TGTGCCAGCAGCTTCACACAGGGTTTTGACGAGCAGTACTTC	CASSFTQGFDEQYF
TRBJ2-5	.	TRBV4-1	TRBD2	TGCGCCAGCAGCCAAGGTCCTCTAGCGGAAGAGACCCAGTACTTC	CASSQGPLAEETQYF
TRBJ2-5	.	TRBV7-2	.	TGTGCCAGCAGCTTAGGTCTCACAGAGACCCAGTACTTC	CASSLGLTETQYF
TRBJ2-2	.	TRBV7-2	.	TGTGCCAGCACCCTCCGAAACGGGAACACCGGGGAGCTGTTTTTT	CASTLRNGNTGELFF
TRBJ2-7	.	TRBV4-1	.	TGCGCCAGCAGCCAAGATGGTACGGAGCGCGAGCAGTACTTC	CASSQDGTEREQYF
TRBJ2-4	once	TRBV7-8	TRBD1	TGTGCCAGCAGCTCGAAGACAGGGGCGGGAAAAAACATTCAGTACTTC	CASSSKTGAGKNIQYF
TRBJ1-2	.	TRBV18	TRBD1	TGTGCCAGCTCACCCGGGACAGGGGATCGCGGCTACACCTTC	CASSPGTGDRGYTF
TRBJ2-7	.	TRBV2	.	TGTGCCAGCGGCCAGATGAGCTACGAGCAGTACTTC	CASGQMSYEQYF
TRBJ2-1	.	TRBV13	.	TGTGCCAGCAGCTTAGTGCGTCTAGCTGGTAATGAGCAGTTCTTC	CASSLVRLAGNEQFF
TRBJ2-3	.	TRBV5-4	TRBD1	TGTGCCAGCAGCCTCGTGGGCAGGGGGCAATCAGATACGCAGTATTTT	CASSLVGRGQSDTQYF
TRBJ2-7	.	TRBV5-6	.	TGTGCCAGCAGCCCGGGGTTGGGCGAGCAGTACTTC	CASSPGLGEQYF
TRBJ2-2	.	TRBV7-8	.	TGTGCCAGCAGCTTAGCTAGCGAGAACACCGGGGAGCTGTTTTTT	CASSLASENTGELFF
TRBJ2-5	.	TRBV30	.	TGTGCCTGGACCCTCCAAGGGGAGACCCAGTACTTC	CAWTLQGETQYF
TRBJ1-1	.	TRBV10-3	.	TGTGCCATCAGCGAAGGGTCAGGACTTGAAGCTTTCTTT	CAISEGSGLEAFF
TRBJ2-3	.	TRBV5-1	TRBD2	TGCGCCAGCAGAACTAGCGGGGGGTCCACAGATACGCAGTATTTT	CASRTSGGSTDTQYF
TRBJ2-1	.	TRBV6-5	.	TGTGCCAGCAGTTACGTCCTAGCAACCTACAATGAGCAGTTCTTC	CASSYVLATYNEQFF
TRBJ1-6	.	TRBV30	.	TGTGCCTGGAGCTCTCAGGGACATTCACCCCTCCACTTT	CAWSSQGHSPLHF
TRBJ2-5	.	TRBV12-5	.	TGTGCTAGTGGTTCCCGCGCAGGGAGCGCCCAAGAGACCCAGTACTTC	CASGSRAGSAQETQYF
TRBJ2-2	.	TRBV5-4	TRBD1	TGTGCCAGCAGTTCCCGGACAGGGGAAAACACCGGGGAGCTGTTTTTT	CASSSRTGENTGELFF
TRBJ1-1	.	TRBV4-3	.	TGCGCCAGCAGCCAAGGTTCGGGGGGTCAAGCTTTCTTT	CASSQGSGGQAFF
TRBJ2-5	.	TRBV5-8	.	TGTGCCAGCAGCTTAACAGGGTCCCAGTACTTC	CASSLTGSQYF
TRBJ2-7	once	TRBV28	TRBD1	TGTGCCAGCAGTTTCCGCGACAGGGCCACCTACGAGCAGTACTTC	CASSFRDRATYEQYF
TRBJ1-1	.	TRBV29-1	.	TGCGGGGGCATGAACACTGAAGCTTTCTTT	CGGMNTEAFF
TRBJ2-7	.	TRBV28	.	TGTGCCAGCAAGGAGGGCGGGGAGCAGTACTTC	CASKEGGEQYF
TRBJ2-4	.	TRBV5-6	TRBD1	TGTGCCAGCAGCTTGGGTCAGGGGGAGTTTCAGTACTTC	CASSLGQGEFQYF
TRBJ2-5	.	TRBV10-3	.	TGTGCCATCAGTGAGTGGGCAGCACAAGAGACCCAGTACTTC	CAISEWAAQETQYF
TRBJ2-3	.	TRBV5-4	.	TGTGCCAGCAGCTCCCCCGGGACCGAGCGGGATACGCAGTATTTT	CASSSPGTERDTQYF
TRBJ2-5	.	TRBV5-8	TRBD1	TGTGCCAGCAGCTCTGGGACAGGGGATTCGGAGACCCAGTACTTC	CASSSGTGDSETQYF